This T cell receptor (beta chain) is drawn from a study of T cells after yellow fever vaccination. General study points: The CD4 compartment and the CD8 compartment contained a small share of clonotypes in common. Repertoires sorted by FACS could include abundant clonotypes that are contaminants from the bulk population.

Template switching with 5'RACE generated the TCR cDNA and added a universal primer site and UMIs. One entry per CDR3 protein results from TCRdb running MiXCR on the 5' RACE reads. This sample carries 300,000 to 350,000 distinct CDR3 sequences, approximately 4% of them seen once, and the ten largest clones take roughly a fifth. This clonotype was detected many times. Its antigen is not known. The CDR3 length is 15 residues. CDR1 is SGHTA and CDR2 is FQGNSA in the germline V gene. V lost 5 bases to trimming and J lost 5 bases, with 18 bases between them. The chain couples TRBV7-2 to TRBJ2-5; possibly TRBD1 or TRBD2 for D (5 bases each). The sample here was PBMCs, taken 15 days after the yellow fever booster vaccination. The receptor comes from a man aged 18 to 30 who received the YFV17D yellow fever vaccine. CDR3 in DNA: TGTGCCAGCAGCACCCTAGCCAATCACAGGGAGACCCAGTACTTC. This gives the protein CASSTLANHRETQYF.